This T cell receptor (beta chain) was retrieved from a study of blood T cell repertoires in COVID-19. Study information: The United States, Italy and Spain provided the acute and convalescent COVID-19 samples.

Sequencing used immunoSEQ multiplex PCR; TCRdb keeps in-frame clones, though not all of them. The data hold 110,000 to 150,000 clones, with 65% to 85% observed a single time. In germline, CDR1 is LGHDT, CDR2 YNNKEL (reference sequence). The CDR3 has 16 amino acids. The V end lost 1 base, the J end lost 4 bases, and 13 bases lay between the germline ends. V usage is TRBV3-1 (or the pseudogene TRBV3-2) and J usage is TRBJ2-2; TRBD1 is a possible D gene (6 bases). This receptor was taken from a woman aged 55-75 years with acute or convalescent COVID-19. The sequenced sample consisted of peripheral blood. For the CDR3, the DNA is TGTGCCAGCAGCCAAGTCACAGGGTGGGCCACCGGGGAGCTGTTTTTT. Protein product: CASSQVTGWATGELFF.